The next 15 T cell receptor beta chains were all read from a single sample in a study of blood T cell repertoires in COVID-19. Generated by immunoSEQ multiplex PCR, the TCRdb table keeps only in-frame clones and is missing some. The data show 200,000 to 300,000 clones, around nine tenths seen once. What was sequenced was peripheral blood. These receptors were obtained from a woman aged 55-69 years with COVID-19, enrolled during active disease.

V gene TRBV7-9 combines with J gene TRBJ2-5; TRBD1 matches at 7 bases. Trimming at V came to 4 bases and at J to 2 bases, leaving 10 bases not matched to a gene. CDR1 is SEHNR and CDR2 is FQNEAQ in the germline V gene (reference sequence). The CDR3 is 16 amino acids. CDR3 amino acids: CASSWETGPGQETQYF. In DNA, the CDR3 is TGTGCCAGCAGCTGGGAGACAGGGCCTGGTCAAGAGACCCAGTACTTC.

The chain links TRBV11-3 to TRBJ1-2; a possible D gene is TRBD1 (6 bases). This CDR3 contains 13 residues. V was pared by 1 base and J by 8 bases, with 11 bases between. CDR1 is SGHNT, CDR2 YENEEA, per germline. CDR3 in amino acids: CASSLGRGYGYTF. CDR3 bases: TGTGCCAGCAGCTTAGGCAGGGGATACGGCTACACCTTC. Using reference TRBV11-3 and TRBJ1-2 for the parts outside the CDR3, the full variable domain is EAGVVQSPRYKIIEKKQPVAFWCNPISGHNTLYWYLQNLGQGPELLIRYENEEAVDDSQLPKDRFSAERLKGVDSTLKIQPAELGDSAVYLCASSLGRGYGYTFGSGTRLTVV.

Only one count was recorded for this clone. This rearrangement joins TRBV7-9 to TRBJ2-2; maybe TRBD1 (5 bases). V lost 5 bases, J lost 4 bases, and 17 bases lay in between. The CDR3 loop spans 16 amino acids. Germline V CDR1 and CDR2: SEHNR, FQNEAQ (reference sequence). The CDR3 here is CASSRDRQTFTGELFF. DNA for the CDR3: TGTGCCAGCAGCCGCGACAGACAAACTTTCACCGGGGAGCTGTTTTTT. Supplemented by reference TRBV7-9 and TRBJ2-2, the full variable domain reads DTGVSQNPRHKITKRGQNVTFRCDPISEHNRLYWYRQTLGQGPEFLTYFQNEAQLEKSRLLSDRFSAERPKGSFSTLEIQRTEQGDSAMYLCASSRDRQTFTGELFFGEGSRLTVL.

The V gene is TRBV27, the J gene TRBJ1-1; D gene uncertain. Trimming pared 10 bases from V and 8 bases from J, leaving 20 bases between. Looked up from germline, CDR1 is MNHEY and CDR2 is SMNVEV (reference sequence). This CDR3 has 13 amino acids. The CDR3 is CATKRGGNLEAFF. The CDR3 nucleotides read TGTGCCACCAAACGTGGAGGCAACCTAGAAGCTTTCTTT.

The chain employs TRBV3-1 (or the pseudogene TRBV3-2) and TRBJ2-5; D may be TRBD2 (6 bases). This CDR3 is built from 13 residues. The germline CDR1 and CDR2 sequences are LGHDT and YNNKEL (reference sequence). V was cut by 4 bases and J by 2 bases, with 8 bases left in between. CDR3 in DNA: TGTGCCAGCAGCCGTGCGGGGCAAGAGACCCAGTACTTC. Its protein product is CASSRAGQETQYF.

The chain carries TRBV28 and TRBJ1-3; TRBD1 is a possible D gene (6 bases). The V end lost 1 base, the J end lost 11 bases, and 21 bases lay between the germline ends. Germline V gene lookup returns CDR1 MDHEN and CDR2 SYDVKM. CDR3 length: 16 residues. Here the CDR3 reads CASSLFPGTGGTPIYF. The CDR3 DNA is TGTGCCAGCAGTTTATTCCCCGGGACGGGGGGGACACCCATATATTTT. Drawing the rest from reference TRBV28 and TRBJ1-3, the complete variable domain is DVKVTQSSRYLVKRTGEKVFLECVQDMDHENMFWYRQDPGLGLRLIYFSYDVKMKEKGDIPEGYSVSREKKERFSLILESASTNQTSMYLCASSLFPGTGGTPIYFGEGSWLTVV.

The rearrangement links TRBV5-4 to TRBJ2-1; 11 bases are shared with TRBD2. Trimming removed 4 bases from V and 3 bases from J; junction bases left unmatched: 9. From germline, CDR1 is SGHNT and CDR2 YYREEE (reference sequence). CDR3 length equals 17 residues. The CDR3 DNA reads as TGTGCCAGCAGCACTGCACTAGCGGGAGACCTCTACAATGAGCAGTTCTTC. As protein: CASSTALAGDLYNEQFF.

This sequence joins TRBV5-1 and TRBJ1-2; 9 bases agree with TRBD1. The CDR3 covers 14 residues. CDR1 SGHRS and CDR2 YFSETQ come from the germline V gene. Trimming took 0 bases from V and 7 from J; bases not matched to a gene: 4. The CDR3, as DNA: TGCGCCAGCAGCTTGGAAAGGGACAGGGCTGGCTACACCTTC. Translating gives CASSLERDRAGYTF.

The chain employs TRBV18 and TRBJ2-7, with unresolved D. The V gene's germline CDR1 is KGHSH and CDR2 LQKENI. The CDR3 has 13 residues. The V gene lost 5 bases and the J gene lost 0 bases, with 8 bases spanning the gap. As DNA, the CDR3 is TGTGCCAGCTCAGGCCGAAGCTCCTACGAGCAGTACTTC. Translation gives CASSGRSSYEQYF.

The CDR3 loop reads CASRLQGASNEKLFF. The CDR3 nucleotides read TGTGCCAGCAGGCTACAGGGAGCGTCTAATGAAAAACTGTTTTTT. The chain is built from TRBV28 and TRBJ1-4; D is possibly TRBD1 (6 bases). Trimming left V 6 bases short and J 3 bases short, with 14 bases between. Germline V gene sequence: CDR1 MDHEN, CDR2 SYDVKM. CDR3 length: 15 amino acids.

This clone was seen just once. V and J are TRBV24-1 and TRBJ2-3, with 7 bases lining up with TRBD2. Germline assignment: CDR1 KGHDR and CDR2 SFDVKD. J lost 6 bases, V lost 6 bases, and 5 bases had no gene match. The CDR3 covers 13 residues. CDR3 sequence reads: CATSWGGADTQYF. CDR3 bases: TGTGCCACCAGTTGGGGAGGGGCGGATACGCAGTATTTT.

V and J are TRBV5-1 and TRBJ2-7; no reliable D call. CDR1 is SGHRS and CDR2 is YFSETQ in the germline V gene. There are 13 residues in the CDR3. V lost 3 bases and J 0 bases, leaving 7 bases between the germline ends. The chain's CDR3 is CASSSGASYEQYF. As DNA, the CDR3 is TGCGCCAGCAGCTCCGGAGCCTCCTACGAGCAGTACTTC.

The CDR3 protein is CASSSPPGYSGELFF. The CDR3 nucleotides read TGTGCCAGCAGTTCCCCCCCTGGTTACTCCGGGGAGCTGTTTTTT. This chain joins TRBV28 and TRBJ2-2; the D is unclear. CDR1 is MDHEN, CDR2 SYDVKM, per germline. The CDR3 runs 15 residues. Trimming removed 4 bases from V and 6 bases from J, with 15 bases in between.

This clone occurred a few times. V and J are TRBV7-2 and TRBJ2-5; 11 bases agree with TRBD2. Germline lookup yields CDR1 SGHTA and CDR2 FQGNSA. The trim removed 5 bases at V and 5 bases at J, leaving 16 bases unmatched. The CDR3 is 18 amino acids. CDR3 sequence: CASSIRGVSGRASETQYF. As DNA, the CDR3 is TGTGCCAGCAGCATCCGAGGGGTTAGCGGGAGGGCCTCGGAGACCCAGTACTTC.

V and J are TRBV5-1 and TRBJ2-7; TRBD2 aligns across 12 bases. V trimming: 3 bases; J trimming: 3 bases; junction bases outside the gene matches: 1. This CDR3 has 14 residues. From germline, CDR1 is SGHRS and CDR2 YFSETQ. The CDR3 here is CASSSTSGSYEQYF. CDR3 nucleotides: TGCGCCAGCAGCTCGACTAGCGGGAGCTACGAGCAGTACTTC.